This entry lists 13 T cell receptor beta chains sequenced from one sample in a study of a mutant IDH1 vaccine in newly diagnosed glioma. The antigens for these receptors are not known. Profiled with immunoSEQ multiplex PCR; TCRdb holds only in-frame clones, not every one. Of about 60,000 clones in the sample, approximately 84% are singletons; the top ten hold about 3.7%. Time point in this sample: week 11, during vaccination. Each dose delivered 300 ug of mutant IDH1 20-mer peptide subcutaneously with imiquimod. Sample: PBMCs, taken from a glioma patient whose treatment included an IDH1 peptide vaccine. The receptors originated from a man aged 25-40 years with glioma.

V and J are TRBV6-6 and TRBJ2-2; unclear D gene. V was shortened by 5 bases and J by 9 bases, with 13 bases between the two germline ends. This CDR3 spans 13 amino acids. Germline values: CDR1 MNHNY, CDR2 SVGAGI (reference sequence). The CDR3 DNA reads TGTGCCAGCAGTGTAGGTCCCCACCGGGAGCTGTTTTTT. This translates into CASSVGPHRELFF.

V is TRBV18 and J is TRBJ1-2, with D unclear. Germline loops: CDR1 KGHSH, CDR2 LQKENI. The CDR3 is 12 amino acids. Trimming shortened V by 2 bases and J by 4 bases, and 5 bases separated the two germline ends. CDR3 nucleotides: TGTGCCAGCTCACCAACGGTCTATGGCTACACCTTC. Translation: CASSPTVYGYTF.

The rearrangement joins TRBV6-5 to TRBJ1-1; the D gene is possibly TRBD1 (5 bases). Trimming removed 0 bases from V and 5 bases from J, with 13 bases in between. Germline CDR1 reads MNHEY; CDR2 reads SVGAGI. This CDR3 comprises 15 residues. The CDR3 DNA is TGTGCCAGCAGTTACTCGGCTCAGGGAGGGACTGAAGCTTTCTTT. It is translated as CASSYSAQGGTEAFF.

This clone has only a few counts. V usage is TRBV28 and J usage is TRBJ1-2, with TRBD1 matching 8 bases. This CDR3 has 18 amino acids. After removal of 2 bases from V and 4 bases from J, the junction contained 15 bases not matched to a gene. Germline CDR1 is MDHEN and CDR2 is SYDVKM. CDR3 sequence reads: CASSLGIGYRGVAYGYTF. DNA of the CDR3: TGTGCCAGCAGTTTAGGCATTGGTTACAGGGGGGTCGCCTATGGCTACACCTTC.

This clone was seen once. The rearrangement links TRBV4-1 to TRBJ2-5; TRBD2 agrees at 8 bases. CDR3 length: 17 residues. The V gene end was trimmed by 5 bases and the J gene end by 2 bases; junction bases not matched to a gene: 13. In germline, CDR1 is MGHRA, CDR2 YSYEKL. The CDR3 nucleotides are TGCGCCAGCAGCTTTTTAACGGGGGGGGGCTATCAAGAGACCCAGTACTTC. It specifies CASSFLTGGGYQETQYF.

This chain uses TRBV29-1 with TRBJ1-1; the D is unclear. This CDR3 comprises 13 residues. Germline CDR1 and CDR2: SQVTM and ANQGSEA. With 0 bases removed from V and 1 base from J, the gap between germline ends came to 6 bases. The CDR3 sequence: CSVEEQPNTEAFF. Here the CDR3 DNA reads TGCAGCGTTGAAGAACAGCCGAACACTGAAGCTTTCTTT.

The chain combines TRBV7-9 with TRBJ1-1, with a weak D call TRBD1 (6 bases). The germline gives CDR1 SEHNR, CDR2 FQNEAQ (reference sequence). The CDR3 has 11 amino acids. Trimming shortened V by 6 bases and J by 8 bases, and 10 bases separated the two germline ends. The CDR3 DNA is TGTGCCAGCAGACAGGACAGAGAAGCTTTCTTT. Protein product: CASRQDREAFF.

V gene TRBV4-1 combines with J gene TRBJ1-2, with D possibly being TRBD1 (5 bases). Germline lookup yields CDR1 MGHRA and CDR2 YSYEKL. V was pared by 1 base and J by 2 bases, with 11 bases between. This CDR3 has 15 residues. CDR3 region: CASSQGARGNYGYTF. The CDR3 bases are TGCGCCAGCAGCCAAGGGGCGCGGGGGAACTATGGCTACACCTTC.

The sample holds one count of this clone. V and J are TRBV2 and TRBJ2-1; D assignment may be TRBD1 or TRBD2 (6 bases each). Germline-derived CDR1 and CDR2 are SNHLY and FYNNEI. Trimming took off 7 bases at V and 3 bases at J, with 16 bases between the two ends. The CDR3 runs to 15 residues. The CDR3 reads CASTLEGGVYNEQFF. The DNA of the CDR3 is TGTGCCAGCACCCTCGAGGGGGGAGTCTACAATGAGCAGTTCTTC.

The V and J genes are TRBV25-1 and TRBJ2-1; tentatively, D is TRBD2 (5 bases). V lost 3 bases and J 7 bases, leaving 7 bases between the germline ends. Per the germline V gene, CDR1 is MGHDK and CDR2 is SYGVNS. This CDR3 has 12 residues. The CDR3 DNA sequence: TGTGCCAGCAGTGAGCGAGGGAATGAGCAGTTCTTC. Translating gives CASSERGNEQFF.

This rearrangement joins TRBV28 to TRBJ2-5; D is unclear. The J call may be incorrect, as the DNA end agrees better with TRBJ2-7. The CDR3 extends over 13 amino acids. Germline CDR1 MDHEN, CDR2 SYDVKM. This CDR3 is CASSLFRDYEQYF. The CDR3 nucleotides read TGTGCCAGCAGTTTATTTAGGGACTACGAGCAGTACTTC.

The chain has TRBV29-1 and TRBJ2-7, with 7 bases aligning to TRBD1. Germline lookup yields CDR1 SQVTM and CDR2 ANQGSEA. J lost 6 bases, V lost 4 bases, and 9 bases had no gene match. The CDR3 loop spans 13 amino acids. CDR3 loop: CSVGYGTAIEQYF. CDR3 DNA: TGCAGCGTTGGTTACGGGACAGCGATCGAGCAGTACTTC.

This clone was seen only once. The chain combines TRBV2 with TRBJ2-1; possibly TRBD2 for D (5 bases). V dropped 2 bases and J dropped 7 bases, with 15 bases sitting between them. Germline assignment: CDR1 SNHLY and CDR2 FYNNEI. The CDR3 covers 15 residues. In DNA, the CDR3 is TGTGCCAGCAGTGAACGGCTAGCTTTTGTAAATGAGCAGTTCTTC. Residues: CASSERLAFVNEQFF.